Following are 28 T cell receptor beta chains from one sample sequenced in a study of graft-versus-host responses after intestinal transplantation. For these receptors, no antigen is known. Profiling relied on immunoSEQ multiplex PCR, and the TCRdb table lists in-frame clones only, not all of them. The sample yields more than 100,000 clones, 80% to 95% seen once. The sequenced sample was unstimulated CD8+ T cells sorted from spleen or lymph node cells, obtained before intestinal transplant. Receptor source: a human donor who received an intestinal transplant.

This clone was seen once. This chain joins TRBV10-3 and TRBJ2-7; D is possibly TRBD1 or TRBD2 (5 bases each). The CDR3 contains 13 residues. The germline V gene encodes CDR1 ENHRY and CDR2 SYGVKD. The V end was cut by 4 bases, the J end by 3 bases, with 10 bases between. CDR3 loop: CAISGGVNYEQYF. CDR3 bases: TGTGCCATCAGTGGAGGGGTCAACTACGAGCAGTACTTC.

The V gene is TRBV27, the J gene TRBJ2-1, with 11 bases identical to TRBD1. CDR3 size: 14 residues. Germline assignment: CDR1 MNHEY and CDR2 SMNVEV (reference sequence). Trimming at V came to 4 bases and at J to 6 bases, leaving 2 bases not matched to a gene. The CDR3 reads CASSWTGGLNEQFF. The CDR3 bases are TGTGCCAGCAGTTGGACAGGGGGCCTCAATGAGCAGTTCTTC.

This sequence joins TRBV14 and TRBJ2-6, with no clear D. V was shortened by 2 bases and J by 1 base, with 12 bases between the two germline ends. Germline assignment: CDR1 SGHDN and CDR2 FVKESK. The CDR3 contains 17 residues. This CDR3 is CASSQRRSISGANVLTF. CDR3 DNA: TGTGCCAGCAGCCAAAGAAGGTCCATTTCTGGGGCCAACGTCCTGACTTTC. The variable domain in full, with the rest retrieved from reference TRBV14 and TRBJ2-6, is EAGVTQFPSHSVIEKGQTVTLRCDPISGHDNLYWYRRVMGKEIKFLLHFVKESKQDESGMPNNRFLAERTGGTYSTLKVQPAELEDSGVYFCASSQRRSISGANVLTFGAGSRLTVL.

The J gene is TRBJ2-3, the V gene TRBV7-9; 12 nucleotides align to TRBD2. Germline V gene lookup returns CDR1 SEHNR and CDR2 FQNEAQ (reference sequence). The V segment lost 4 bases and the J segment 2 bases; nucleotides outside the gene matches: 4. This CDR3 has 16 amino acids. CDR3 region: CASSYRTSGDTDTQYF. The CDR3, as DNA: TGTGCCAGCAGCTACCGGACTAGCGGGGACACAGATACGCAGTATTTT. Full variable domain (missing parts from reference TRBV7-9 and TRBJ2-3): DTGVSQNPRHKITKRGQNVTFRCDPISEHNRLYWYRQTLGQGPEFLTYFQNEAQLEKSRLLSDRFSAERPKGSFSTLEIQRTEQGDSAMYLCASSYRTSGDTDTQYFGPGTRLTVL.

The rearrangement uses TRBV11-3 and TRBJ2-7; 8 bases are a match to TRBD1. This CDR3 comprises 14 residues. Per germline, CDR1 SGHNT and CDR2 YENEEA. V lost 4 bases, J lost 3 bases, and 5 bases stayed unmatched. CDR3 residues: CASSSGQGGYEQYF. CDR3 in DNA: TGTGCCAGCAGCTCAGGACAGGGTGGCTACGAGCAGTACTTC.

The table lists this clone with a count of one. V gene TRBV29-1 combines with J gene TRBJ2-1, with D possibly being TRBD2 (7 bases). The CDR3 runs 13 residues. Deletions cut 6 bases from V and 2 bases from J, with 11 bases between. Germline V gene sequence: CDR1 SQVTM, CDR2 ANQGSEA. The CDR3 DNA is TGCAGCGTCCGAGGGGGGGCCTACAATGAGCAGTTCTTC. Its protein is CSVRGGAYNEQFF.

J is TRBJ2-2 and V is TRBV18, with D tentatively TRBD2 (5 bases). Germline CDR1 reads KGHSH; CDR2 reads LQKENI. Trimming pared 6 bases from V and 6 bases from J, leaving 14 bases between. This CDR3 is 14 amino acids long. The chain's CDR3 is CASSDLGAAGELFF. The CDR3 DNA reads as TGTGCCAGCTCGGACCTGGGAGCAGCCGGGGAGCTGTTTTTT.

This rearrangement joins TRBV9 to TRBJ2-3, with TRBD2 identical over 13 bases. The CDR3 is 20 residues long. With 0 bases clipped from V and 0 bases from J, the junction kept 10 bases outside the gene matches. Germline assignment: CDR1 SGDLS and CDR2 YYNGEE. In DNA, the CDR3 is TGTGCCAGCAGCGTAGGGGGGGGCACTAGCGGGGGGGCAAGCACAGATACGCAGTATTTT. As protein: CASSVGGGTSGGASTDTQYF.

This clone was recorded only once. This rearrangement joins TRBV27 to TRBJ1-2; D perhaps matches TRBD1 (6 bases). V was pared by 5 bases and J by 6 bases, with 19 bases between. The CDR3 consists of 15 residues. Germline V gene lookup returns CDR1 MNHEY and CDR2 SMNVEV (reference sequence). CDR3 loop: CASSGMGARHDGYTF. CDR3 bases: TGTGCCAGCAGTGGAATGGGGGCGCGGCATGATGGCTACACCTTC.

CDR3 nucleotides: TGCAGCGTTGAACAGTGGGCAGGAGGGAACACCGGGGAGCTGTTTTTT. Protein sequence: CSVEQWAGGNTGELFF. The rearrangement uses TRBV29-1 and TRBJ2-2; tentative D call: TRBD2 (5 bases). With 2 bases removed from V and 1 base from J, the gap between germline ends came to 14 bases. The CDR3 sequence is 16 residues long. The germline CDR1 and CDR2 sequences are SQVTM and ANQGSEA.

A few counts support this clone. The chain employs TRBV19 and TRBJ2-1, with D perhaps TRBD2 (6 bases). There are 13 residues in the CDR3. Germline CDR1 reads LNHDA; CDR2 reads SQIVND (reference sequence). V was shortened by 3 bases and J by 5 bases, with 8 bases between the two germline ends. CDR3 sequence: CASSMRGNNEQFF. CDR3 nucleotides: TGTGCCAGTAGTATGCGGGGTAACAATGAGCAGTTCTTC. Using reference TRBV19 and TRBJ2-1 for the parts outside the CDR3, the full variable domain is DGGITQSPKYLFRKEGQNVTLSCEQNLNHDAMYWYRQDPGQGLRLIYYSQIVNDFQKGDIAEGYSVSREKKESFPLTVTSAQKNPTAFYLCASSMRGNNEQFFGPGTRLTVL.

This clone has a single count. Other DNA sequences from this sample encode an identical CDR3 as well. The V and J genes are TRBV4-1 and TRBJ1-1, with D uncertain. Germline V gene sequence: CDR1 MGHRA, CDR2 YSYEKL. V was pared by 3 bases and J by 3 bases, with 2 bases between. The length of the CDR3 is 11 residues. This chain's CDR3 is CASSQDTEAFF. The CDR3, as DNA: TGCGCCAGCAGCCAGGACACTGAAGCTTTCTTT.

V gene TRBV29-1 combines with J gene TRBJ1-2; maybe TRBD1 (5 bases). The CDR3 runs to 11 residues. The V gene lost 4 bases and the J gene lost 8 bases, with 11 bases spanning the gap. The V gene's germline CDR1 is SQVTM and CDR2 ANQGSEA. The CDR3 region has the DNA TGCAGCGTTGCCCAGGGTTGGGGCTACACCTTC. The encoded protein is CSVAQGWGYTF.

This chain uses TRBV2 with TRBJ2-7; a possible D gene is TRBD2 (6 bases). Germline assignment: CDR1 SNHLY and CDR2 FYNNEI. Trimming took 7 bases from V and 4 from J, leaving 14 bases between them. The CDR3 length is 13 residues. The CDR3 region has the DNA TGTGCCAGCAAAGGGACTCCGCCTTACGAGCAGTACTTC. Translated, it gives CASKGTPPYEQYF.

This clone appeared a single time. The gene calls are TRBV6-4 and TRBJ1-6; D possibly corresponds to TRBD1 (5 bases). Trimming left V 2 bases short and J 8 bases short, with 13 bases between. This CDR3 has 15 amino acids. The germline V gene has CDR1 MRHNA and CDR2 SNTAGT. The CDR3 bases are TGTGCCAGCAGTGACACAGGACGGGGGGATTCACCCCTCCACTTT. Translation: CASSDTGRGDSPLHF.

V is TRBV27 and J is TRBJ2-7; D unresolved. CDR1 is MNHEY, CDR2 SMNVEV, per germline (reference sequence). This CDR3 comprises 13 residues. Trimming shortened V by 3 bases and J by 0 bases, and 6 bases separated the two germline ends. The chain's CDR3 is CASSFSNSYEQYF. In nucleotides, the CDR3 is TGTGCCAGCAGTTTTTCGAACTCCTACGAGCAGTACTTC.

The chain combines TRBV7-6 with TRBJ2-1; the D call may be TRBD1 or TRBD2 (5 bases each). The CDR3 is 14 residues long. Trimming took off 0 bases at V and 7 bases at J, with 10 bases between the two ends. The germline V gene encodes CDR1 SGHVS and CDR2 FNYEAQ. CDR3 loop: CASSLAGTVNEQFF. CDR3 coding DNA: TGTGCCAGCAGCTTAGCGGGGACGGTGAATGAGCAGTTCTTC. Full variable domain (missing parts from reference TRBV7-6 and TRBJ2-1): GAGVSQSPRYKVTKRGQDVALRCDPISGHVSLYWYRQALGQGPEFLTYFNYEAQQDKSGLPNDRFSAERPEGSISTLTIQRTEQRDSAMYRCASSLAGTVNEQFFGPGTRLTVL.

The chain carries TRBV5-1 and TRBJ2-1, with D perhaps assigned TRBD1 or TRBD2 (5 bases each). This CDR3 has 14 amino acids. The V and J ends lost 0 bases and 5 bases respectively, with 9 bases between them. Germline V gene data show CDR1 as SGHRS and CDR2 as YFSETQ. The CDR3: CASSLVGANNEQFF. The CDR3 bases are TGCGCCAGCAGCTTGGTCGGGGCGAACAATGAGCAGTTCTTC. Full variable domain (remainder filled in from reference TRBV5-1 and TRBJ2-1): KAGVTQTPRYLIKTRGQQVTLSCSPISGHRSVSWYQQTPGQGLQFLFEYFSETQRNKGNFPGRFSGRQFSNSRSEMNVSTLELGDSALYLCASSLVGANNEQFFGPGTRLTVL.

This sequence joins TRBV30 and TRBJ2-5; the D is unclear. This CDR3 has 12 amino acids. The germline V gene has CDR1 GTSNPN and CDR2 SVGIG (reference sequence). Deletions cut 4 bases from V and 5 bases from J, with 11 bases between. CDR3 amino acids: CAWTGLGETQYF. CDR3 nucleotides: TGTGCCTGGACGGGCCTGGGGGAGACCCAGTACTTC.

This chain uses TRBV7-8 with TRBJ2-3; 9 nucleotides align to TRBD1. V lost 4 bases, J lost 2 bases, and 4 bases stayed unmatched. Per germline, CDR1 SGHVS and CDR2 FQNEAQ. This CDR3 contains 15 residues. The CDR3 region is CASSWTGEHTDTQYF. In DNA, the CDR3 is TGTGCCAGCAGCTGGACAGGGGAACACACAGATACGCAGTATTTT.

This clone was picked up one time. The chain is built from TRBV9 and TRBJ2-5, with TRBD1 identical over 12 bases. The J call may be mistaken, given a closer DNA end match to TRBJ2-7. This CDR3 contains 14 residues. Germline values: CDR1 SGDLS, CDR2 YYNGEE. CDR3 sequence (DNA): TGTGCCAGCAGCGCCGGGACAGGGGGCCTCGAGCAGTACTTC. Translation: CASSAGTGGLEQYF.

The genes are TRBV19 and TRBJ2-7, with D uncertain. The CDR3 length is 13 residues. V was shortened by 5 bases and J by 0 bases, with 8 bases between the two germline ends. In germline, CDR1 is LNHDA, CDR2 SQIVND (reference sequence). The CDR3 DNA reads TGTGCCAGTAGTGCCTGGAGCTCCTACGAGCAGTACTTC. This sequence encodes CASSAWSSYEQYF.

This chain uses TRBV4-1 with TRBJ1-6; D is unclear. CDR3 length: 17 residues. The germline gives CDR1 MGHRA, CDR2 YSYEKL. Trimming shortened V by 0 bases and J by 0 bases, and 9 bases separated the two germline ends. The CDR3 sequence: CASSQEDQDSYNSPLHF. CDR3 bases: TGCGCCAGCAGCCAAGAAGACCAGGACTCCTATAATTCACCCCTCCACTTT.

V is TRBV7-9 and J is TRBJ2-1; 11 nucleotides line up with TRBD2. Germline CDR1 SEHNR, CDR2 FQNEAQ (reference sequence). V gave up 6 bases and J gave up 5 bases; unmatched junction bases: 3. The CDR3 runs to 14 residues. The CDR3 DNA is TGTGCCAGCAGGACTAGCGGGGTCGACAATGAGCAGTTCTTC. This encodes CASRTSGVDNEQFF.

CDR3 sequence: CASSVASGGVTDTQYF. The DNA of the CDR3 is TGTGCCAGCAGCGTAGCATCGGGGGGCGTCACAGATACGCAGTATTTT. The V gene is TRBV9, the J gene TRBJ2-3; a possible D gene is TRBD2 (7 bases). The CDR3 contains 16 residues. The germline CDR1 and CDR2 sequences are SGDLS and YYNGEE. The V end was cut by 0 bases, the J end by 2 bases, with 13 bases between.

The chain links TRBV6-5 to TRBJ2-7, with 10 bases identical to TRBD1. CDR3 length equals 14 residues. V was pared by 5 bases and J by 5 bases, with 6 bases of the junction left unmatched. The germline V gene encodes CDR1 MNHEY and CDR2 SVGAGI. DNA of the CDR3: TGTGCCAGCAGTGCCGGGACAGGGGACCACGAGCAGTACTTC. Translated, it gives CASSAGTGDHEQYF.

This clone was recorded once. The V gene is TRBV6-1, the J gene TRBJ2-1; 10 bases agree with TRBD2. CDR1 MNHNS and CDR2 SASEGT come from the germline V gene. The ends lost 8 bases at V and 3 bases at J; junction bases unmatched: 4. CDR3 size: 14 residues. CDR3 in DNA: TGTGCCAGCTCACTAGCGGGGTTCTACAATGAGCAGTTCTTC. Its protein product is CASSLAGFYNEQFF.

The rearrangement joins TRBV19 to TRBJ2-3; 9 bases fit TRBD2. CDR1 is LNHDA, CDR2 SQIVND, per germline (reference sequence). The CDR3 runs to 14 residues. The V and J ends lost 5 bases and 4 bases, in that order; junction bases with no gene match: 4. CDR3 loop: CASSGGLAADTQYF. CDR3 nucleotides: TGTGCCAGTAGTGGGGGACTAGCAGCAGATACGCAGTATTTT.